Below, one TCR beta chain is given with its context. This entry comes from a study of control samples from healthy donors and cancer patients. Here immunoSEQ multiplex PCR was the method, and the copy in TCRdb shows in-frame clones only, minus some. The table lists 75,000 to 100,000 clones, roughly 82% of them singletons. The CDR3 has 14 amino acids. The germline gives CDR1 PRHDT, CDR2 FYEKMQ (reference sequence). V shed 5 bases and J 3 bases; nucleotides not matched to a gene: 4. The TCR originated in a man in his sixties in good health. Sequenced material: blood. The V and J genes are TRBV13 and TRBJ2-5; 9 bases map to TRBD2. CDR3 region: CASSAPSGEETQYF. CDR3 DNA: TGTGCCAGCAGCGCCCCTAGCGGGGAAGAGACCCAGTACTTC. The whole variable domain, remainder taken from reference TRBV13 and TRBJ2-5, is AAGVIQSPRHLIKEKRETATLKCYPIPRHDTVYWYQQGPGQDPQFLISFYEKMQSDKGSIPDRFSAQQFSDYHSELNMSSLELGDSALYFCASSAPSGEETQYFGPGTRLLVL.